This T cell receptor beta chain was captured by sequencing in a study of immune heterogeneity within non-small cell lung tumors (dated by TCRdb to the late 2010s). Background on the whole study: By histology, several squamous cell carcinomas, around 10 non-squamous carcinomas and 1 tumor not otherwise specified were included. To examine intratumoral immune heterogeneity, the study used whole-exome sequencing, RNA-seq and TCR beta repertoire sequencing on multiple spatially distinct regions of each NSCLC tumor. For mutant peptides 8 to 11 amino acids long, netMHCpan-3.0 predicted neoantigen binding to the HLA alleles of each patient. TCR repertoires were analyzed from 57 tumor loci of some 16 patients, whereas transcriptome data were available for only 40 to 50 loci from about a dozen patients. Study-wide findings and limitations: Within a given patient, the same dominant CDR3B clonotypes showed up repeatedly across loci, although different tumor locations also carried unique high-frequency clones. High-frequency TCR beta clonotypes were largely distinct between individual patients. Local tumor mutational burden and local T-cell repertoire clonality had a statistically significant but moderate positive correlation (R about 0.3).

As to this clonotype: Its antigen target is currently unknown. Germline is not matched at one junction end, which may reflect a read error.

Genomic DNA extracted from bulk tumor tissue served as TCR template, with around 590 ng gDNA amplified per sample. During surgery, multiple biopsies were taken from each primary tumor and placed as far apart as possible within the tumor mass. The study cohort was described as untreated and was composed of newly diagnosed NSCLC cases undergoing curative surgery. The donors were over 12 patients with newly diagnosed non-small cell lung cancer who were having surgery with curative intent. Resected tumor masses were reviewed by two independent pathologists. Only DNA and RNA samples of high quality went on to sequencing. According to the germline V gene, CDR1 reads MNHNS and CDR2 reads SASEGT. The CDR3 contains 15 residues, cysteine and phenylalanine counted. The kept DNA is CDR3 alone, 45 bases in frame from the first base. The TCR beta CDR3 region was amplified with a multiplex PCR system whose first round of around 11 cycles used 32 V-gene forward primers and 13 J-gene reverse primers. The first PCR round used a QIAGEN Multiplex PCR Kit, and the primer sequences were filed in Chinese patent CN105087789A. Illumina universal primers were attached in a second round of PCR run with the Phusion High-Fidelity PCR Kit. The TCR libraries underwent paired-end sequencing with a read length of 151 bp on the Illumina HiSeq X Ten platform. From the authors' description of their analysis: Reads without multiplex PCR primers were removed using Cutadapt, read pairs were merged using PEAR, and CDR3 regions were called using MiXCR with default settings. Shannon entropy measured repertoire diversity, while clonality was calculated as one minus the Shannon entropy divided by the ln of the count of productive unique sequences. Clonotypes at a frequency of at least 0.5% were defined as dominant or high-frequency T-cell clones. TCRdb reran the public reads through fastp at Q25 and MiXCR, keeping productive beta chains. Rows are combined by CDR3 protein, so each entry shows the most common genes and DNA. The V and J calls follow TCRdb's processing rather than the paper's. The sample yields fewer than 3,000 distinct CDR3 sequences; roughly 56% were counted once. The biggest ten clones account for 9.5% to 13% of the sample.

In this chain, TRBV6-1 is recombined with TRBJ1-4; 10 bases in between match TRBD1. The TCR was taken from a man aged 55 to 70 with non-small cell lung cancer. The sequenced material came from lung tumor tissue. The nucleotides read TGTGCCAGCAGAGAAGACAGGGGGCTTAGGGAAAAACTGTTTTTT. Its translation is CASREDRGLREKLFF.